What follows is one TCR beta chain and its context. The clone's antigen remains unknown. No quality values exist for individual bases; no much larger clone is one base distant. The CDR3, cysteine through phenylalanine, is 12 amino acids long. The CDR3 DNA has 36 bases and is translated from base 1. As encoded in the germline V gene, CDR1 is MGHDK while CDR2 is SYGVNS. Trimming costs V 4 bases and J 6 bases, and their ends lie 9 bases apart. The data are from a study of CD8+ T cells in alopecia areata (dated by TCRdb to 2016 to 2018). As for the study more broadly: Treated patients were enrolled in an open-label pilot trial of oral tofacitinib, 5 to 10 mg twice daily, for moderate-to-severe alopecia areata. In humans, TCRbeta sequencing was performed on scalp tissue and on sorted CD4+ and CD8+ peripheral blood T cells from healthy controls and from patients with patchy or totalis/universalis alopecia areata. Amplification of TCRbeta CDR3 regions was done by immunoSEQ multiplex PCR using 35 Vbeta forward primers and 13 Jbeta reverse primers. Patients stayed on tofacitinib for 6 to 18 months and then had 6 months of follow-up off drug so that delayed response and recurrence could be assessed. The RNA source kit depended on sample type: the PAXgene miRNA kit for fixed scalp, the miRNeasy kit for PBMCs, and the RNeasy kit for mouse skin. Biopsies were taken from tofacitinib-treated patients at baseline and again at 4 and 24 weeks into treatment, and several of those patients also had a later scalp biopsy. Clonality in the scalp was compared among normal scalp (n=4), patchy alopecia areata scalp (n=8), and alopecia totalis/universalis scalp (n=8). The study used high-throughput TCRbeta sequencing to examine T cell clonal expansion in alopecia areata, in both the C3H/HeJ mouse model and human patients. In treated patients, disease severity was measured using the SALT score, which gives the percentage of scalp surface area affected.

In the paper's terms, the time point label means: less than five weeks on oral tofacitinib. The treatment or condition label of this sample denotes: oral pan-JAK inhibitor, 5-10 mg twice daily. Lesional scalp punch biopsies and peripheral blood were obtained from alopecia areata patients. PBMCs were isolated by density centrifugation and stained for CD3, CD4 and CD8, after which CD4+ and CD8+ T cells were sorted on a FACSAria. Library generation was performed with the immunoSEQ multiplex PCR assay. For TCR sequencing, RNA was extracted from every sample and reverse transcribed into cDNA to serve as template. First-strand cDNA was synthesized using SuperScript III with a 2:1 mix of oligo-dT and random hexamers. Amplification bias was assessed with a synthetic immune receptor repertoire, and residual bias was removed computationally. The authors' analysis ran thus. Raw reads were preprocessed for error removal, and CDR3 was defined according to IMGT conventions as running from the conserved cysteine to phenylalanine. To get clonality, Shannon entropy was normalized by log2 of the number of productive unique TCRs and the result was subtracted from 1. Whether scalp clones were CD4 or CD8 was inferred by matching scalp TCRbeta sequences against CD4 and CD8 repertoires sorted from blood. The table was pulled from immuneACCESS by TCRdb, which kept in-frame rearrangements only. Such tables lose some clones; where checked, under half of the loss comes from unresolved V genes, and the rest has no known cause. V and J calls and clone size come straight from that table; D and trimming were deduced from the DNA. The sample table contains about 220,000 clones; only one count was recorded for more than 45% of them. Together, the top ten hold roughly 1.5% of the sample.

Overall results and qualifications from the work: Scalp clonality and the number of expanded CD8+ clones among the top 100 scalp clones were significantly decreased by tofacitinib. Many expanded lesional clones persisted in scalp and blood during tofacitinib treatment, which may partly explain relapse after stopping treatment. Lesional scalp, especially in alopecia totalis/universalis, showed higher clonality and more expanded CD8+ clones than normal scalp, suggesting antigenic drive. The treated cohort was small, with a single nonresponder, so links between baseline CD8+ expansion and response need larger studies. TCR sequences shared between patients were less clear than in mice, possibly partly because of HLA diversity in the patient population. Unlike mouse skin, where gammadelta T cells dominate, normal human skin contains resident alphabeta T cells that get sequenced too, which complicates analysis of the scalp TCR repertoire.

Sequencing was performed on CD4+ T cells sorted from blood, taken at week 4, from a patient treated with tofacitinib. The sequence was collected from a human donor with alopecia areata. Recombination connected TRBV25-1 to TRBJ1-2, with no D gene named confidently. The CDR3 amino acid sequence is: CASSGGKHGYTF. DNA sequence: TGTGCCAGCAGTGGCGGGAAGCATGGCTACACCTTC.